This T cell receptor beta chain was recorded in a study of cytomegalovirus exposure and HLA in healthy donors. Germline CDR1 SEHNR, CDR2 FQNEAQ (reference sequence). The ends were cut back, 1 base at V and 1 base at J, with 7 bases in the middle. This CDR3 is 14 amino acids long. PCR employed 60 Vbeta and 13 Jbeta primers. The assay was immunoSEQ multiplex PCR, and TCRdb's table has in-frame clones only and misses some. Of approximately 100,000 clones listed, about two thirds are singletons. V gene TRBV7-9 combines with J gene TRBJ1-1, with unresolved D. What was sequenced was PBMCs. The TCR was taken from a female donor in good health and CMV-seronegative. CDR3 nucleotide sequence: TGTGCCAGCAGCTTAGAAGCAGGGAACACTGAAGCTTTCTTT. Translating gives CASSLEAGNTEAFF.